This TCR beta chain emerged from a study of blood T cells in healthy people across ages. Study conclusions and caveats: In older individuals, TCR beta diversity per million T cells was lower, falling roughly linearly with age.

The germline V gene has CDR1 MNHEY and CDR2 SVGAGI. This CDR3 has 19 residues. This clonotype was detected only a few times. The antigen remains undetermined. Then a second PCR, running roughly 6 to 12 cycles, was carried out with a sample-barcoded 5' primer and a J-beta primer mix. TCRdb reprocessed the 5' RACE reads via MiXCR and lists one record per CDR3 protein. Of some 1,500,000 distinct CDR3 sequences in the sample, under 55% are singletons; the top ten hold about 3.8%. The V call is TRBV6-5, the J call TRBJ2-5; 7 positions match TRBD1. The J call is doubtful: the DNA matches TRBJ2-7 better. Material for sequencing was blood. This receptor was taken from a woman aged 18-35 years in good health. CDR3 in DNA: TGTGCCAGCAGTTACTCCCATCTCCGACAGGGTCAGTCGACCTACGAGCAGTACTTC. Protein: CASSYSHLRQGQSTYEQYF.